The text below deals with one T cell receptor (beta chain). The V segment lost 3 bases and the J segment 1 base; nucleotides outside the gene matches: 3. CDR1 and CDR2 from the germline V gene are SGHRS and YFSETQ. There are 14 residues in the CDR3. The data stem from a study of blood T cell repertoires in COVID-19. Sequencing was performed with immunoSEQ multiplex PCR; in TCRdb, only in-frame clones are kept and a portion is missing. The table lists 260,000 or so clones, about 91% of them singletons. The specimen was PBMCs or T cells enriched from blood (not recorded which). The rearrangement joins TRBV5-1 to TRBJ2-5; TRBD2 agrees at 7 bases. This clonotype was obtained from a woman in her twenties or thirties with acute COVID-19. The CDR3 loop reads CASSWGGLQETQYF. In DNA, the CDR3 is TGCGCCAGCAGCTGGGGGGGACTCCAAGAGACCCAGTACTTC.